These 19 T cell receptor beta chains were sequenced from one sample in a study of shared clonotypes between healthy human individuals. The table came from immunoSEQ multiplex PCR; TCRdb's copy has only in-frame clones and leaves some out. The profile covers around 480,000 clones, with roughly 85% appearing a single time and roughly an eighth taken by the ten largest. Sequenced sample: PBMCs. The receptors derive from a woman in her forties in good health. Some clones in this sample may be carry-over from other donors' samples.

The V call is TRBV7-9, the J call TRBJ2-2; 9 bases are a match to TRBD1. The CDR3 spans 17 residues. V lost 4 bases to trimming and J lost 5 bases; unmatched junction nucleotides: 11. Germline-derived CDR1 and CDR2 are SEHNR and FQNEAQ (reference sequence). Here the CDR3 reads CASSSIKQGAGTGELFF. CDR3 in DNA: TGTGCCAGCAGCTCAATTAAACAGGGGGCCGGTACCGGGGAGCTGTTTTTT.

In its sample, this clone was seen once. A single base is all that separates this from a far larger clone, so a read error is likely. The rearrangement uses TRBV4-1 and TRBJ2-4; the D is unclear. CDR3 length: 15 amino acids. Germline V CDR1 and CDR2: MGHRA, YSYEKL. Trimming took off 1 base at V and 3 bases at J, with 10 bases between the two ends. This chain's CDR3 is CASSQGLVVKNIQYF. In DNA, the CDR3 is TGCGCCAGCAGCCAAGGCCTCGTGGTCAAAAACATTCAGTACTTC.

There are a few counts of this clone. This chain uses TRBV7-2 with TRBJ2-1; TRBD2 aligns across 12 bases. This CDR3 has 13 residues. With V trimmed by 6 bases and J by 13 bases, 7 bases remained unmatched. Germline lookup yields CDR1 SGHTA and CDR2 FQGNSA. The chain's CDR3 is CASRSTSGRFQFF. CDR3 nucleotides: TGTGCCAGCAGATCGACTAGCGGGAGATTCCAGTTCTTC.

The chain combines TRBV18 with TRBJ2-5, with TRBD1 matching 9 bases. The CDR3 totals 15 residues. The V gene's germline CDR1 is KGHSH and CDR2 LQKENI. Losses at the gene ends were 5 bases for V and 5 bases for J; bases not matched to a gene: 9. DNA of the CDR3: TGTGCCAGCTCATTCGCTACAGGGGGCGAGGAGACCCAGTACTTC. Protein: CASSFATGGEETQYF. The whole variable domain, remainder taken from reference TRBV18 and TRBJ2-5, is NAGVMQNPRHLVRRRGQEARLRCSPMKGHSHVYWYRQLPEEGLKFMVYLQKENIIDESGMPKERFSAEFPKEGPSILRIQQVVRGDSAAYFCASSFATGGEETQYFGPGTRLLVL.

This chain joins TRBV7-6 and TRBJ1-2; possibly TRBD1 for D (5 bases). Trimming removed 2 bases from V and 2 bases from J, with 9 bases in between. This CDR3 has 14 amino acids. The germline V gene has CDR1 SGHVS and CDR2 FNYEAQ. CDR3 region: CASSLQGSNYGYTF. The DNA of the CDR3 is TGTGCCAGCAGCTTACAGGGATCGAACTATGGCTACACCTTC.

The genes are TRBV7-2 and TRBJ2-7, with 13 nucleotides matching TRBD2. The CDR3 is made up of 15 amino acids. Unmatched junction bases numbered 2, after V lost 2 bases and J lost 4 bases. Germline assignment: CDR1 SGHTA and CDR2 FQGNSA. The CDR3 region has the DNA TGTGCCAGCAGCTTAAGGACTAGCGGGAGATACGAGCAGTACTTC. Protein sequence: CASSLRTSGRYEQYF.

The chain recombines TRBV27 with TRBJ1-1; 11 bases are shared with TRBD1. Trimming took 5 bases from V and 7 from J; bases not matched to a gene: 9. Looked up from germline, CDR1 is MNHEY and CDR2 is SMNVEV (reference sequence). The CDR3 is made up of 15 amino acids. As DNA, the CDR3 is TGTGCCAGCAGTGGAGAAAGGACAGGGGGCATTGAAGCTTTCTTT. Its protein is CASSGERTGGIEAFF.

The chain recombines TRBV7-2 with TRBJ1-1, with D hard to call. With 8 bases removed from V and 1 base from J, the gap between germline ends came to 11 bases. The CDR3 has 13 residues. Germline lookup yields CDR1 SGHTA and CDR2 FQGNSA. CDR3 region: CASQESWNTEAFF. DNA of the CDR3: TGTGCCAGCCAAGAGTCGTGGAACACTGAAGCTTTCTTT.

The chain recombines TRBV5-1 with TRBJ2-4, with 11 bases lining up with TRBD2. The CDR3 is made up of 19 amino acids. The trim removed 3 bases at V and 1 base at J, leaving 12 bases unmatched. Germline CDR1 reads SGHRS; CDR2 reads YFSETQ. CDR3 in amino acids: CASSYATSGTQGAKNIQYF. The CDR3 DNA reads TGCGCCAGCAGCTACGCGACTAGCGGGACACAGGGGGCCAAAAACATTCAGTACTTC.

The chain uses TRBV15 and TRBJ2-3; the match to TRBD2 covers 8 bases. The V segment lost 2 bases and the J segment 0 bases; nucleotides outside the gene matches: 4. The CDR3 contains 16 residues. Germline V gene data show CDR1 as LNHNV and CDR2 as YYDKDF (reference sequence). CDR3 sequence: CATSRNSGISTDTQYF. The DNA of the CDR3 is TGTGCCACCAGCAGAAATAGCGGGATAAGCACAGATACGCAGTATTTT.

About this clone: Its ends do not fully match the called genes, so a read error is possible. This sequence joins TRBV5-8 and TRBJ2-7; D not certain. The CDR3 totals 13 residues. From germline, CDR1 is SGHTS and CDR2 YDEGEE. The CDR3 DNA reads TGCGCCAGCAGCCAAGTAGGTGGCTACGAGCAGTACTTC. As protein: CASSQVGGYEQYF.

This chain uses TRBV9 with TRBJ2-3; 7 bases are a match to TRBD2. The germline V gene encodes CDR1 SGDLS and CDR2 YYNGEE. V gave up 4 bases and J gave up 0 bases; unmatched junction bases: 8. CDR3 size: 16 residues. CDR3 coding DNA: TGTGCCAGCAGCCCCGGACTAGGGACTAGCACAGATACGCAGTATTTT. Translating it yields CASSPGLGTSTDTQYF. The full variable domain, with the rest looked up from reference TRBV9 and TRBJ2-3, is DSGVTQTPKHLITATGQRVTLRCSPRSGDLSVYWYQQSLDQGLQFLIQYYNGEERAKGNILERFSAQQFPDLHSELNLSSLELGDSALYFCASSPGLGTSTDTQYFGPGTRLTVL.

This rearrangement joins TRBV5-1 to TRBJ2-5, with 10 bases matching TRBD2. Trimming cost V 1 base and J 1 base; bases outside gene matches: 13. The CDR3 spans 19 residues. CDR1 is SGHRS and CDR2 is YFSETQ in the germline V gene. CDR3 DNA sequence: TGCGCCAGCAGCTTGTATGGGGCTAGCGGGAGCCCCCTCCAAGAGACCCAGTACTTC. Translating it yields CASSLYGASGSPLQETQYF.

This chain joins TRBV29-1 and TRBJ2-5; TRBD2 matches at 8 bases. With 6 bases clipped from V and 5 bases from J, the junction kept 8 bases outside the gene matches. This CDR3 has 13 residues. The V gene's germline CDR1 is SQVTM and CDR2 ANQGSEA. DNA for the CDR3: TGCAGCGTGGCTGCGGGGGGCAGGGAGACCCAGTACTTC. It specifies CSVAAGGRETQYF.

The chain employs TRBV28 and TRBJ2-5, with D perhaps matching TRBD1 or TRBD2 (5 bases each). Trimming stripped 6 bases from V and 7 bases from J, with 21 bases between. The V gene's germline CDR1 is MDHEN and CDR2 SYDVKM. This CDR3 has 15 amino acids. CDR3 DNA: TGTGCCAGCAGGACTACTCAGGGTACTTGGAGGACCCAGTACTTC. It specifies CASRTTQGTWRTQYF.

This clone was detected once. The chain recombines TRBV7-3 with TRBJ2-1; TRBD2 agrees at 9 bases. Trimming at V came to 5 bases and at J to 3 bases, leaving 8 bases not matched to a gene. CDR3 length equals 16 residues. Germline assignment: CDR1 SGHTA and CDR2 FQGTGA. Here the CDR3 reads CASSRDSGGNYNEQFF. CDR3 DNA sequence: TGTGCCAGCAGCCGAGATAGCGGGGGTAACTACAATGAGCAGTTCTTC.

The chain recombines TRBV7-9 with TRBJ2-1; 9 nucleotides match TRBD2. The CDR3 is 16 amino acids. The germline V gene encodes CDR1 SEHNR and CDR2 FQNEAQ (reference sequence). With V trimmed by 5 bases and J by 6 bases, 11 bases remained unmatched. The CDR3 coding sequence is TGTGCCAGCAGCCCCCCCGAGCGGGAGGACGTCAATGAGCAGTTCTTC. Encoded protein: CASSPPEREDVNEQFF. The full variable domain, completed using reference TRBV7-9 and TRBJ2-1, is DTGVSQNPRHKITKRGQNVTFRCDPISEHNRLYWYRQTLGQGPEFLTYFQNEAQLEKSRLLSDRFSAERPKGSFSTLEIQRTEQGDSAMYLCASSPPEREDVNEQFFGPGTRLTVL.

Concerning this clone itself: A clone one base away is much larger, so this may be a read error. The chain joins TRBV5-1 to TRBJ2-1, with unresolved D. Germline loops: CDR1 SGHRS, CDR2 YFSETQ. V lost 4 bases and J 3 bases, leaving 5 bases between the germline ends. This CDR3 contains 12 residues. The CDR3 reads CASSQNYNEQFF. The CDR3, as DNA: TGCGCCAGCAGCCAGAACTACAATGAGCAGTTCTTC.

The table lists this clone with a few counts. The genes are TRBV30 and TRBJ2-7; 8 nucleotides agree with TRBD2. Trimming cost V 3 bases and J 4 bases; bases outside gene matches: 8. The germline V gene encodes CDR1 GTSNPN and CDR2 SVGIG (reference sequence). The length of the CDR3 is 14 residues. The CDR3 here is CAWRGLGGGYEQYF. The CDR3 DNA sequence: TGTGCCTGGAGGGGACTAGGCGGTGGGTACGAGCAGTACTTC.